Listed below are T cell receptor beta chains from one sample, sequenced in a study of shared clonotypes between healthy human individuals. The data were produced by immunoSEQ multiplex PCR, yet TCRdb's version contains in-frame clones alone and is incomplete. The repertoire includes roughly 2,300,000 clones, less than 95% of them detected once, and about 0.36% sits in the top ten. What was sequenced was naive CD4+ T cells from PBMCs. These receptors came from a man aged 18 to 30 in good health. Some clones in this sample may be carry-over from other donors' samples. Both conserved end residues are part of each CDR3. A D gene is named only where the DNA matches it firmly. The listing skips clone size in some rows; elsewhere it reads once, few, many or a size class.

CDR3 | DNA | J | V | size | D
CAWIRGYLNYGYTF | TGTGCCTGGATTCGGGGGTACCTTAACTATGGCTACACCTTC | TRBJ1-2 | TRBV30 | few | -
CASGLGLADNEQFF | TGTGCTAGTGGTTTAGGACTAGCGGACAATGAGCAGTTCTTC | TRBJ2-1 | TRBV12-5 | - | TRBD2
CASSGWTGPANTGELFF | TGTGCCAGCAGCGGATGGACAGGGCCTGCGAACACCGGGGAGCTGTTTTTT | TRBJ2-2 | TRBV7-9 | - | TRBD1
CASGGSGRFNEQFF | TGTGCCAGTGGGGGGAGCGGGAGATTTAATGAGCAGTTCTTC | TRBJ2-1 | TRBV2 | - | TRBD2
CASTIGGNQETQYF | TGCGCCAGCACGATCGGGGGAAACCAAGAGACCCAGTACTTC | TRBJ2-5 | TRBV5-1 | - | -
CASSPGDGGYTF | TGTGCCAGCTCCCCGGGGGACGGTGGCTACACCTTC | TRBJ1-2 | TRBV18 | few | -
CASWASPNYGYTF | TGTGCCAGCTGGGCCTCACCTAACTATGGCTACACCTTC | TRBJ1-2 | TRBV28 | - | -
CASSFDRGLTNTGELFF | TGCGCCAGCAGCTTTGACAGGGGGCTAACGAACACCGGGGAGCTGTTTTTT | TRBJ2-2 | TRBV5-1 | - | TRBD1
CASSHAGTSASTDTQYF | TGCGCCAGCAGCCATGCCGGGACTAGCGCAAGCACAGATACGCAGTATTTT | TRBJ2-3 | TRBV4-1 | - | TRBD2
CASSANPMMTQYF | TGTGCCAGCAGCGCGAACCCAATGATGACGCAGTATTTT | TRBJ2-3 | TRBV9 | - | -
CASSQESQWFYEQYF | TGCGCCAGCAGCCAAGAAAGCCAATGGTTCTACGAGCAGTACTTC | TRBJ2-7 | TRBV4-3 | - | -
CAWSTGTPAGTQYF | TGTGCCTGGAGTACTGGGACCCCAGCGGGTACGCAGTATTTT | TRBJ2-3 | TRBV30 | - | -
CASRTRGAGTEAFF | TGTGCCAGCAGGACCCGGGGGGCGGGCACTGAAGCTTTCTTT | TRBJ1-1 | TRBV2 | - | -
CATLGGLETQYF | TGTGCCACCCTGGGCGGCCTGGAGACCCAGTACTTC | TRBJ2-5 | TRBV2 | - | -
CASSDGRQIRVQPQHF | TGTGCCAGCAGTGATGGACGACAGATTCGTGTTCAGCCCCAGCATTTT | TRBJ1-5 | TRBV2 | - | -
CASRTAGGVAYEQYF | TGTGCCAGCAGAACTGCGGGAGGGGTGGCCTACGAGCAGTACTTC | TRBJ2-7 | TRBV28 | once | TRBD2
CASSPLTGGNEKLFF | TGTGCCAGCTCACCATTGACAGGGGGAAATGAAAAACTGTTTTTT | TRBJ1-4 | TRBV18 | - | TRBD1
CASRTQGYGGYTF | TGTGCCAGTAGAACACAGGGGTACGGTGGCTACACCTTC | TRBJ1-2 | TRBV19 | - | TRBD1
CASSIGRTGTREQYF | TGTGCCAGTAGTATAGGTCGGACAGGGACGAGGGAGCAGTACTTC | TRBJ2-7 | TRBV19 | - | TRBD1
CASTYLTGDRPSYEQYF | TGTGCCAGCACCTACCTTACAGGGGACCGACCCTCCTACGAGCAGTACTTC | TRBJ2-7 | TRBV28 | - | TRBD1
CASSPTPNGGNQPQHF | TGTGCCAGCAGCCCTACCCCCAATGGGGGCAATCAGCCCCAGCATTTT | TRBJ1-5 | TRBV7-8 | - | -
CASSQLGSSSLLHEQYF | TGTGCCAGCAGCCAGCTGGGCTCCTCTAGCTTGCTCCACGAGCAGTACTTC | TRBJ2-7 | TRBV11-2 | - | -
CASSSDKTYEQYF | TGTGCCAGCAGCTCCGATAAGACCTACGAGCAGTACTTC | TRBJ2-7 | TRBV7-8 | - | -
CASSMTGAYEQYF | TGTGCCAGCAGCATGACAGGGGCCTACGAGCAGTACTTC | TRBJ2-7 | TRBV5-4 | - | TRBD1
CASRQGDEGTDTQYF | TGTGCCAGCAGGCAAGGGGACGAGGGCACAGATACGCAGTATTTT | TRBJ2-3 | TRBV6-6 | - | -
CASSRSAGANYGYTF | TGTGCCAGCAGTAGGTCCGCTGGAGCTAACTATGGCTACACCTTC | TRBJ1-2 | TRBV6-6 | - | -
CAISEWGTSITYGYTF | TGTGCCATCAGTGAGTGGGGGACATCCATCACCTATGGCTACACCTTC | TRBJ1-2 | TRBV10-3 | - | -